This T cell receptor beta chain was obtained from a study of neurological immune-mediated disorders (dated by TCRdb to the late 2010s). Background on the whole study: Peripheral blood TCR-beta repertoires from patients with HTLV-I-associated myelopathy (HAM/TSP), patients with multiple sclerosis, and healthy controls were compared in the study using UMI-based sequencing. Longitudinal samples, technical triplicates and paired sorted CD4+ and CD8+ T-cell subsets, alongside PBMC samples, were included among the approximately 110 TCR-beta libraries. Longitudinal HAM/TSP donors and healthy donors each had 3 time-points at intervals of about 3-45 months. The cohort was made up of 68 subjects, consisting of 14 HAM/TSP patients, 34 multiple sclerosis patients and around 20 healthy controls. Beyond this particular receptor, the publication reports: The highest TCR clonal expansion was observed in HAM/TSP patients, whereas the lowest was observed in MS patients, even when compared with healthy controls. No identical CDR3 amino acid sequences were found to be shared among expanded clones across subjects, suggesting that TCR-beta repertoires were private in all groups.

This specimen's time point label, per the study, means: longitudinal time-point 2. Libraries from unsorted PBMCs were made from 2 million PBMCs kept in RNAlater at -80 degrees C until RNA extraction. Peripheral blood was subjected to Ficoll-Hypaque density gradient centrifugation to isolate PBMCs, which were then cryopreserved in liquid nitrogen. cDNA was synthesized by template-switch 5'RACE using a primer with a 10-nucleotide random unique molecular identifier that tagged each TCR transcript. Over 160 million TCR-beta sequences, covering 15-18 subjects, were produced in each sequencing run. The RNeasy kit was used for extraction of total RNA. The KAPA Real-time Library Amplification kit was used to amplify TCR-beta VDJ regions with primers targeting the TCR constant region and the 5'RACE anchor. A first PCR added sample indexes and Illumina adaptors, after which a second PCR increased the library yield. After purification with Ampure beads, the TCR product of roughly 650 bp was size-selected on a 2% E-gel SizeSelection system. Before pooling, libraries had their quality checked on a Bioanalyzer, their concentration measured with Qubit, and their quantity determined with the Kapa Library Quantification kit. An Illumina HiSeq 2500 was used to sequence the libraries paired-end at 2 x 150 bp. To increase sequence diversity, about 25-31% phiX was spiked into each library pool. Per the authors' processing: Quality-filtered reads were processed with the UMI-based MiGEC pipeline, which removed over 85% of raw TCR sequences during error correction. VDJ genes were aligned to IMGT germline references, and each clonotype was defined by a unique CDR3 amino acid sequence together with V-J genes. Clonal expansion, Shannon diversity and CDR3 relatedness were evaluated with VDJtools (CalcPairwiseDistances, ClusterSamples), while phylogenetic trees were built in CLCbio workbench. Using coefficient-of-variation modelling across technical triplicates, the study counted a clone as expanded if it had at least 8 unique UMIs. TCRdb took the public reads, trimmed them with fastp at Q25, ran MiXCR for clone calling and kept in-frame beta chains. CDR3 protein duplicates are merged, each entry listing the most common genes and DNA. The V and J calls shown here were made by TCRdb, not taken from the authors' results. Within this sample are roughly 48,000 distinct CDR3 sequences, with around 12% of them counted one time only. The ten largest clones represent 4.5% of the sample.

Per the germline V gene, MNHEY is the CDR1 and SVGAGI is the CDR2. The CDR3 goes from the cysteine to the phenylalanine over 13 residues. Of the read, only the CDR3 DNA is kept; its 39 bases are in frame from base 1. The junction carries 12 bases between V and J, which are trimmed by 0 bases and 9 bases respectively. This clonotype appeared many times. Its antigen is unknown. No clone much larger than this one lies a single base away; base qualities are absent. Material: PBMCs. This receptor chain uses TRBV6-5 and TRBJ2-7; no D gene call is confident. The TCR comes from a male donor with HTLV-1-associated myelopathy (HAM/TSP). The nucleotide sequence reads TGTGCCAGCAGTTACTCTCCCCTGGGCGGGCAGTACTTC. Its protein is CASSYSPLGGQYF.